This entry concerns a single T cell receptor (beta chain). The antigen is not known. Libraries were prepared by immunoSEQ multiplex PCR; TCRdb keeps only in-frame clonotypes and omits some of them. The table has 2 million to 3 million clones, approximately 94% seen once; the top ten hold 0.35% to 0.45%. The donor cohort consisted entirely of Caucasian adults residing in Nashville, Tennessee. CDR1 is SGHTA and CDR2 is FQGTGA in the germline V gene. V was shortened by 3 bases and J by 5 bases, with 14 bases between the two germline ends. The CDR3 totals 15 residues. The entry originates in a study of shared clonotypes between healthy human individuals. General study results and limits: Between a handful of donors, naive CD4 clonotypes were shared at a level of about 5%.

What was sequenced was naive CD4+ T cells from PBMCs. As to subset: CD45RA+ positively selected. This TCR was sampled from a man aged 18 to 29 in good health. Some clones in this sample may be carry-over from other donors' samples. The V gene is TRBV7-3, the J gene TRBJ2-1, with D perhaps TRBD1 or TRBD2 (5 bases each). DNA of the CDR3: TGTGCCAGCAGCTTGGCAGGGAGTAATAACAATGAGCAGTTCTTC. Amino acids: CASSLAGSNNNEQFF.